A selection of T cell receptor beta chains follows, all from one sample in a study of blood T cell repertoires in COVID-19. Generated by immunoSEQ multiplex PCR, the TCRdb table keeps only in-frame clones and is missing some. Among about 220,000 clones listed, about three quarters were seen once. The sample was peripheral blood. The receptors here all came from an older woman with acute or convalescent COVID-19. Both conserved end residues are trimmed from each CDR3. For some rows the clone size is stated as once, few or many, or as a class when expanded; others skip it.

>.|TRBV9|TRBJ2-1|12
ASSVGRVYNEQF
>.|TRBV27|TRBJ1-1|16
ASSLYGAGRTKNTEAF
>.|TRBV10-3|TRBJ1-2|12
AIRPDSANYGYT
>.|TRBV10-3|TRBJ2-1|11
AIRGDSATEQF
>.|TRBV7-2|TRBJ1-4|13
ASSESGQFNGKLF
>few|TRBV2|TRBJ2-7|12
ASRHSGDSYEQY
>.|TRBV5-1|TRBJ2-5|13
ASSHGQGAAETQY
>.|TRBV4-3|TRBJ2-1|14
ASSQVRANPYNEQF
>.|TRBV3-1/TRBV3-2|TRBJ1-2|13
ASSQDWTGSAGYT
>once|TRBV7-9|TRBJ1-6|14
ASSLFGRGYDSPLH
>.|TRBV2|TRBJ1-4|12
ASRRTDPNEKLF
>.|TRBV24-1|TRBJ2-5|15
ATSEPSGAAGGETQY
>.|TRBV6-5|TRBJ2-6|13
ASREVFSGANVLT
>.|TRBV7-9|TRBJ2-7|12
ASSMRQGVGEQY
>.|TRBV19|TRBJ2-7|12
ASSISQGAREQY
>few|TRBV29-1|TRBJ2-1|12
SAGEPRTINEQF
>.|TRBV15|TRBJ2-1|12
ATSLGLTYNEQF
>once|TRBV30|TRBJ1-2|10
AWSRTTGSYT
>.|TRBV24-1|TRBJ1-1|11
ATIDSQNTEAF
>.|TRBV7-2|TRBJ1-6|12
ASSWGQANSPLH
>.|TRBV5-1|TRBJ2-1|13
ASSRGTGGANEQF
>few|TRBV20-1|TRBJ2-7|9
SARDYYEQY
>.|TRBV5-1|TRBJ2-7|14
ASSRSLAGVGHEQY
>.|TRBV5-1|TRBJ2-2|13
ASHSGGGNTGELF
>.|TRBV6-5|TRBJ1-2|11
ASMFVSAGGYT
>.|TRBV24-1|TRBJ2-3|12
ATSDPLVLETQY
>once|TRBV7-9|TRBJ2-3|13
ASSLNQGAGDTQY
>few|TRBV30|TRBJ2-5|13
AWSIGTGIVQTQY
>.|TRBV6-5|TRBJ1-6|11
ASSTRQGTPLH
>once|TRBV10-3|TRBJ2-2|14
AISDRTGHNTGELF
>.|TRBV2|TRBJ2-3|12
ASLGGAGTDTQY
>.|TRBV30|TRBJ1-1|13
AWTDDGTGNTEAF
>.|TRBV7-9|TRBJ2-3|13
ASSSPGTTTDTQY
>few|TRBV6-1|TRBJ1-2|10
ASSEANYGYT
>.|TRBV6-5|TRBJ1-1|9
ASISQGGAF
>.|TRBV29-1|TRBJ2-3|12
SVDRDRAEDTQY
>.|TRBV3-1/TRBV3-2|TRBJ2-5|14
ASSQDRAGGEETQY
>.|TRBV9|TRBJ2-6|18
ASSVEDRIIALTGANVLT
>.|TRBV11-2|TRBJ2-5|14
ASSPGRSSFQETQY
>.|TRBV6-6|TRBJ2-2|15
ASSPGQGAVVAGELF
>.|TRBV5-1|TRBJ1-2|12
ASSTQGRGSGYT
>.|TRBV30|TRBJ1-5|14
AWSVRGRGINQPQH
>.|TRBV7-9|TRBJ2-5|11
ASRGQPQETQY
>.|TRBV5-1|TRBJ2-1|11
ASSFNPGNEQF
>once|TRBV5-1|TRBJ1-6|15
ASSLVGGQGANSPLH
>once|TRBV5-5|TRBJ1-1|13
ASSLGAYMNTEAF
>.|TRBV25-1|TRBJ1-2|9
ASSRGGWYT
>.|TRBV10-3|TRBJ1-6|11
AITQGDGSPLH
>.|TRBV3-1/TRBV3-2|TRBJ1-1|12
ASSLGQGGTEAF
>.|TRBV19|TRBJ2-2|13
ASSGLAGTTGELF
>.|TRBV9|TRBJ2-3|15
ASSALIGGKGSHTQY
>.|TRBV6-1|TRBJ1-1|14
ASSALPRGRQTEAF
>.|TRBV7-9|TRBJ1-1|12
ASSLQGGVTEAF
>.|TRBV5-6|TRBJ1-2|12
ASTLGTANYGYT
>.|TRBV4-3|TRBJ1-1|15
ASSQVGAGTMNTEAF
>few|TRBV5-8|TRBJ2-7|10
ASSFGAGDSF
>.|TRBV24-1|TRBJ1-4|13
ATSDSRTGNEKLF
>few|TRBV6-6|TRBJ2-1|12
ASIWDRGRYEQF
>.|TRBV10-2|TRBJ2-2|12
ASKGSGLTGELF
>.|TRBV13|TRBJ2-3|12
ASSFLTSTDTQY